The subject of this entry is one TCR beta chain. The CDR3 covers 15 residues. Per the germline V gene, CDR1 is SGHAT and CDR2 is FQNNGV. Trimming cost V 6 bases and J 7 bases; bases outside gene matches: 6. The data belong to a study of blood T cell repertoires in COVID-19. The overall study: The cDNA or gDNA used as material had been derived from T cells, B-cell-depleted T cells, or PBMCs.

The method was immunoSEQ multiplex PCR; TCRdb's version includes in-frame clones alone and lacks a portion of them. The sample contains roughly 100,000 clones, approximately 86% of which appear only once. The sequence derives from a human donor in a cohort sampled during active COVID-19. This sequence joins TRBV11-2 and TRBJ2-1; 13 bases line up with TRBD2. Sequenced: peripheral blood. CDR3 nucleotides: TGTGCCAGCAGTCAGGGGACTAGCGGGAAGAATGAGCAGTTCTTC. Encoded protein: CASSQGTSGKNEQFF.